This T cell receptor (beta chain) was profiled in a study of blood T cell repertoires in COVID-19. In the study overall: Material from acute and convalescent COVID-19 was sourced from the United States, Italy and Spain. T cells, B-cell-depleted T cells, or PBMCs supplied cDNA or gDNA.

This clone has just one count. Study processing details: Scientists estimated how many nucleated cells there were by amplifying reference gene primers. Only in-frame clones appear in the TCRdb table, and some are missing; sequencing was by immunoSEQ multiplex PCR. V, J and clone size are taken as reported in that table, and D and trimming were inferred from the DNA itself. The repertoire has approximately 60,000 clones, under 90% of them found once; the top ten carry approximately 3%. The CDR3 covers 18 residues. After removal of 11 bases from V and 2 bases from J, the junction contained 13 bases not matched to a gene. Germline loops: CDR1 MGHDK, CDR2 SYGVNS.

V is TRBV25-1 and J is TRBJ2-1; 15 bases agree with TRBD2. Material: peripheral blood. The clonotype originates from a man in his fifties or sixties with active COVID-19. The CDR3 bases are TGTGCCGCACCGGGACTAGCGGGAGGAGTGTGCGCCTACAATGAGCAGTTCTTC. Amino acid sequence: CAAPGLAGGVCAYNEQFF.